Listed here are 10 T cell receptor beta chains from one sample, sequenced in a study of identical twins. TCRdb analysed the 5' RACE reads with MiXCR anew, one entry per CDR3 protein. The sample lists 150,000 or so distinct CDR3 sequences; approximately 3.5% were seen once. Sequenced input: memory T cells sorted from blood. The receptors come from a man aged 18 to 35 in good health.

This clonotype has just a few counts. The rearrangement joins TRBV14 to TRBJ2-1; D not certain. From germline, CDR1 is SGHDN and CDR2 FVKESK. The ends were cut back, 2 bases at V and 9 bases at J, with 11 bases in the middle. The CDR3 has 13 amino acids. CDR3 DNA: TGTGCCAGCAGCCAAAATGTTGTGGGTGAGCAGTTCTTC. Amino acid sequence: CASSQNVVGEQFF.

This clonotype was found many times. This chain uses TRBV12-3 or TRBV12-4 with TRBJ1-1, with D uncertain. CDR3 length equals 15 residues. Trimming took off 3 bases at V and 0 bases at J, with 11 bases between the two ends. CDR3 sequence (DNA): TGTGCCAGCAGTTTTCGGCAGGCCTTGAACACTGAAGCTTTCTTT. This translates into CASSFRQALNTEAFF.

This clonotype was seen a handful of times. The chain couples TRBV7-2 to TRBJ2-7; D is possibly TRBD2 (6 bases). CDR3 length: 14 amino acids. Looked up from germline, CDR1 is SGHTA and CDR2 is FQGNSA. V lost 1 base, J lost 5 bases, and 12 bases lay in between. CDR3 nucleotide sequence: TGTGCCAGCAGCTTAGATGGGACTTCTAACGAGCAGTACTTC. It is translated as CASSLDGTSNEQYF.

This clonotype came up many times. The V call is TRBV12-3 or TRBV12-4, the J call TRBJ2-7; 12 bases are shared with TRBD1. This CDR3 has 14 residues. Trimming at V came to 6 bases and at J to 6 bases, leaving 6 bases not matched to a gene. The CDR3 bases are TGTGCCAGCAGCTCGGGACAGGGGGCGGCCGAGCAGTACTTC. Translated, it gives CASSSGQGAAEQYF.

In this sample, this clonotype turned up many times. CDR3 coding DNA: TGTGCCAGCAGGCGCGGGGAAAAGGGCTACACCTTC. Its translation: CASRRGEKGYTF. J is TRBJ1-2 and V is TRBV6-6; D gene ambiguous. Germline lookup yields CDR1 MNHNY and CDR2 SVGAGI (reference sequence). The CDR3 loop spans 12 amino acids. V dropped 6 bases and J dropped 8 bases, with 13 bases sitting between them.

This clonotype appeared many times. The V call is TRBV6-2 or TRBV6-3, the J call TRBJ2-7; 9 bases map to TRBD2. The CDR3 is 17 amino acids. V was clipped by 7 bases and J by 0 bases; unmatched bases: 13. Germline V gene lookup returns CDR1 MNHEY and CDR2 SVGEGT. CDR3 sequence reads: CASKWTSAWGSSYEQYF. CDR3 in DNA: TGTGCCAGCAAATGGACTAGCGCTTGGGGTAGCTCCTACGAGCAGTACTTC.

This clonotype was picked up a small number of times. The chain uses TRBV7-6 and TRBJ2-5; the match to TRBD1 covers 8 bases. CDR3 length equals 16 residues. Trimming at V came to 4 bases and at J to 2 bases, leaving 9 bases not matched to a gene. Looked up from germline, CDR1 is SGHVS and CDR2 is FNYEAQ. The CDR3 spells CASSSRTGIGQETQYF. CDR3 nucleotides: TGTGCCAGCAGCTCTCGGACAGGGATAGGGCAAGAGACCCAGTACTTC.

Many counts were recorded for this clonotype. V is TRBV27 and J is TRBJ2-3; the D gene could be TRBD1 or TRBD2 (5 bases each). There are 15 residues in the CDR3. Germline V gives CDR1 MNHEY, CDR2 SMNVEV (reference sequence). V was pared by 6 bases and J by 1 base, with 14 bases between. The CDR3: CASRESVGGTDTQYF. In nucleotides, the CDR3 is TGTGCCAGCAGAGAGAGCGTGGGGGGCACAGATACGCAGTATTTT.

In its sample, this clonotype was seen many times. The V call is TRBV20-1, the J call TRBJ1-5; TRBD1 matches at 9 bases. V was pared by 3 bases and J by 5 bases, with 5 bases of the junction left unmatched. Germline V CDR1 and CDR2: DFQATT, SNEGSKA (reference sequence). CDR3 length: 14 residues. CDR3 sequence reads: CSARDRGWDQPQHF. The CDR3 DNA is TGCAGTGCTAGGGACAGGGGATGGGATCAGCCCCAGCATTTT.

This clonotype was counted ten times or more. This sequence joins TRBV5-5 and TRBJ2-5; D remains ambiguous. Germline V lookup: CDR1 SGHKS, CDR2 YYEKEE (reference sequence). Trimming shortened V by 4 bases and J by 4 bases, and 17 bases separated the two germline ends. The CDR3 consists of 15 residues. CDR3 in DNA: TGTGCCAGCAGCGACATCGGATCAGTAGCAGAGACCCAGTACTTC. Translated: CASSDIGSVAETQYF.